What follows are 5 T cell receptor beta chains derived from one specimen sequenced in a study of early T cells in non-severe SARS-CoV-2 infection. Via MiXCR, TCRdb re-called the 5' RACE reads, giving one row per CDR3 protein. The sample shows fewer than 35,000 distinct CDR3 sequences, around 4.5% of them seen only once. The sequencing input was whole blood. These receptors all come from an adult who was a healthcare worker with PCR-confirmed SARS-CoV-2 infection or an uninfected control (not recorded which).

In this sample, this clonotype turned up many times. The CDR3 is CSARDPTGLEEFF. The CDR3 DNA sequence: TGCAGTGCTAGAGATCCTACGGGACTAGAAGAGTTCTTC. The V and J genes are TRBV20-1 and TRBJ2-1; 8 nucleotides agree with TRBD2. Per germline, CDR1 DFQATT and CDR2 SNEGSKA (reference sequence). J was trimmed by 14 bases and V by 0 bases; bases with no gene match: 9. CDR3 length: 13 residues.

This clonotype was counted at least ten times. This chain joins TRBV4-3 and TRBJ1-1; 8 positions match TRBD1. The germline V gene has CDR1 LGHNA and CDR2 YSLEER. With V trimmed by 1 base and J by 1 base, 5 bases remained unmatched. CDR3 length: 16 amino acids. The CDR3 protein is CASSQAPGQGNTEAFF. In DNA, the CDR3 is TGCGCCAGCAGCCAAGCCCCCGGACAGGGGAACACTGAAGCTTTCTTT.

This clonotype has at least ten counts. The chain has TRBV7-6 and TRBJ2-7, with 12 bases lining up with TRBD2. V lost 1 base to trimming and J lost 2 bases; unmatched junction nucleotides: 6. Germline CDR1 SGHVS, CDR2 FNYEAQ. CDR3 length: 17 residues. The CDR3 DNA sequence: TGTGCCAGCAGCTTAGTGGTTGGACTAGCGGGGCCCTACGAGCAGTACGTC. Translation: CASSLVVGLAGPYEQYV.

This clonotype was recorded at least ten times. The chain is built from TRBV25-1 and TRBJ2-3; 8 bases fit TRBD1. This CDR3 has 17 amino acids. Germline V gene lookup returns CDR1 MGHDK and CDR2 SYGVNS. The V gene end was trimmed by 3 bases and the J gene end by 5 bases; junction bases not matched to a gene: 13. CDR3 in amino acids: CASSDSGQGVYGDTQYF. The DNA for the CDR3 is TGTGCCAGCAGTGACTCAGGACAGGGTGTATATGGAGATACGCAGTATTTT. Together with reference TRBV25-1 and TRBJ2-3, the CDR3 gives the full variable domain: EADIYQTPRYLVIGTGKKITLECSQTMGHDKMYWYQQDPGMELHLIHYSYGVNSTEKGDLSSESTVSRIRTEHFPLTLESARPSHTSQYLCASSDSGQGVYGDTQYFGPGTRLTVL.

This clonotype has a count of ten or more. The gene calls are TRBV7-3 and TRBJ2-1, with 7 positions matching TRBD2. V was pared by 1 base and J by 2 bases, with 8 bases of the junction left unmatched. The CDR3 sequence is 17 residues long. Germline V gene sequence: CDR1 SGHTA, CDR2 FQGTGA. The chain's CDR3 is CASSLNSPGLPYNEQFF. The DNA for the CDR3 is TGTGCCAGCAGCTTAAATTCTCCGGGACTACCCTACAATGAGCAGTTCTTC.